The present T cell receptor (beta chain) was sequenced within a study of tissue T cells after allogeneic stem cell transplantation. Points from the study as a whole: Tissue-detected TCR repertoire was only partly captured by blood and spleen T cells. Few T cell clones were shared across patients, but motif clusters showed tissue-specific shared signatures. Anatomically similar tissues had similar TCR repertoires within each patient.

TCRdb keeps only in-frame clones here, not all; method: immunoSEQ multiplex PCR. The sample has about 4,000 clones, just under 80% seen once. Adult allogeneic hematopoietic cell transplant recipients with steroid-refractory graft-versus-host disease were prospectively enrolled for research autopsy. A remark on this clone: The antigen remains unidentified.

This CDR3 region has 13 residues. Unmatched junction bases numbered 6, after V lost 6 bases and J lost 10 bases. The sample consisted of esophageal tissue, taken at autopsy. The chain links TRBV12-3 or TRBV12-4 to TRBJ1-3, with 10 nucleotides matching TRBD1. The clonotype was recovered from a male patient older than 55 with steroid-refractory graft-versus-host disease after an allogeneic stem cell transplant. Some of these T cells may belong to the graft donor. The CDR3 loop is CASRQTGGYTIYF. Here the CDR3 DNA reads TGTGCCAGCAGACAGACAGGGGGCTATACCATATATTTT.